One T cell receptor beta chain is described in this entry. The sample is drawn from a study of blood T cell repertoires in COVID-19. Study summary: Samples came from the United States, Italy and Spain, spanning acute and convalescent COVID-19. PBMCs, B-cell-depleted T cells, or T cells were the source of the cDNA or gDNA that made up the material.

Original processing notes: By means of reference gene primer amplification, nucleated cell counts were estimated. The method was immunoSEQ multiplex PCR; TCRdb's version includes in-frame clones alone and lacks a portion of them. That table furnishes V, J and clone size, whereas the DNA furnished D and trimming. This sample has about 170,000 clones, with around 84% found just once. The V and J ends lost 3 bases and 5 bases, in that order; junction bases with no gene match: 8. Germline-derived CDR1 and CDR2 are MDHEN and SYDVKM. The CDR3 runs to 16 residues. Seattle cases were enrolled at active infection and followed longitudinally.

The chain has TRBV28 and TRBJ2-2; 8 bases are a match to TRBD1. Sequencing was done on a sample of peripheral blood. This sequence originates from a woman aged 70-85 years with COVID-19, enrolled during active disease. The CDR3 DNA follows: TGTGCCAGCAGTTTCAGGGGGCCAACAGGGACCGGGGAGCTGTTTTTT. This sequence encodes CASSFRGPTGTGELFF.